The rows below give T cell receptor beta chains drawn from one sample of a study of blood T cells in healthy people across ages. From the 5' RACE reads, TCRdb called clonotypes with MiXCR, one entry per CDR3 protein. This table has about 760,000 distinct CDR3 sequences, roughly 25% appearing once. The same data also contributed to another study, on T cells of mothers and their children.

Specimen: blood. All receptors derive from a boy between 10 and 17 years old in good health. The CDR3 runs from the conserved cysteine through the conserved F or W. The order of the fields is V gene, D gene, J gene, clone size, CDR3 protein, CDR3 DNA. A D gene is named only where the DNA matches it firmly. The listing skips clone size in some rows; elsewhere it reads once, few, many or a size class.

TRBV6-5	-	TRBJ1-5	few	CASSYSASNQPQHF	TGTGCCAGCAGTTACTCGGCTAGCAATCAGCCCCAGCATTTT
TRBV5-1	TRBD1	TRBJ2-7	few	CASSYLQGDGSYEQYF	TGCGCCAGCAGCTACCTTCAGGGGGATGGCTCCTACGAGCAGTACTTC
TRBV29-1	TRBD1	TRBJ2-7	many	CSVEQGAYEQYF	TGCAGCGTTGAACAGGGGGCCTACGAGCAGTACTTC
TRBV12-3/TRBV12-4	TRBD1	TRBJ2-2	few	CASSPTTGQFTGELFF	TGTGCCAGCAGTCCTACGACAGGGCAATTCACCGGGGAGCTGTTTTTT
TRBV5-1	-	TRBJ1-2	-	CASSLKSDPGGYGYTF	TGCGCCAGCAGCTTGAAATCAGATCCCGGGGGATATGGCTACACCTTC
TRBV6-1	-	TRBJ1-3	-	CASSTTSWTSLSGNTIYF	TGTGCCAGCAGCACAACCAGTTGGACAAGTCTCTCTGGAAACACCATATATTTT
TRBV2	-	TRBJ2-2	few	CATNRGRGRNTGELFF	TGTGCCACCAACAGGGGCCGGGGGAGGAACACCGGGGAGCTGTTTTTT
TRBV5-1	-	TRBJ2-3	few	CASSLAFDTQYF	TGCGCCAGCAGCTTGGCCTTTGATACGCAGTATTTT
TRBV29-1	TRBD2	TRBJ2-7	-	CSVDGTSGYEQYF	TGCAGCGTTGACGGGACTAGCGGCTACGAGCAGTACTTC
TRBV4-3	-	TRBJ1-6	few	CASSPEGLGLGSPLHF	TGCGCCAGCAGCCCCGAGGGTCTGGGTTTGGGTTCACCCCTCCACTTT
TRBV12-3/TRBV12-4	-	TRBJ1-1	-	CASSLEFASQAFF	TGTGCCAGCAGTTTAGAGTTCGCATCACAAGCTTTCTTT
TRBV4-1	TRBD2	TRBJ2-3	few	CASSQDPGAGITDTQYF	TGCGCCAGCAGCCAAGATCCCGGAGCGGGGATCACAGATACGCAGTATTTT
TRBV12-3/TRBV12-4	TRBD2	TRBJ2-1	-	CATRGSGRGEQFF	TGTGCCACCCGAGGTAGCGGGAGGGGTGAGCAGTTCTTC
TRBV20-1	TRBD2	TRBJ2-5	-	CSARAAGEETQYF	TGCAGTGCTAGGGCAGCGGGAGAAGAGACCCAGTACTTC
TRBV6-2/TRBV6-3	-	TRBJ2-3	-	CASSYSSDTQYF	TGTGCCAGCAGTTATTCTTCAGATACGCAGTATTTT
TRBV7-9	-	TRBJ2-2	-	CASSLVSFVGGTNTGELFF	TGTGCCAGCAGCTTAGTTTCGTTCGTTGGGGGAACTAACACCGGGGAGCTGTTTTTT
TRBV6-1	TRBD2	TRBJ2-7	few	CASSPKGLAGAYEQYF	TGTGCCAGCAGTCCAAAGGGACTAGCGGGAGCCTACGAGCAGTACTTC
TRBV12-3/TRBV12-4	TRBD2	TRBJ2-7	few	CASSLRTSGSLEQYF	TGTGCCAGCAGTCTCCGGACTAGCGGGAGCCTCGAGCAGTACTTC
TRBV7-2	-	TRBJ2-1	-	CASSLVGGRDEQFF	TGTGCCAGCAGCTTAGTTGGGGGTCGGGATGAGCAGTTCTTC
TRBV12-3/TRBV12-4	TRBD2	TRBJ2-7	-	CASSLSSGGAYYEQYF	TGTGCCAGCAGTTTGTCTAGCGGGGGGGCCTACTACGAGCAGTACTTC
TRBV9	-	TRBJ2-6	few	CASSSASGANVLTF	TGTGCCAGCAGCTCGGCCTCTGGGGCCAACGTCCTGACTTTC
TRBV14	-	TRBJ2-5	few	CASSPGVLGRETQYF	TGTGCCAGCAGCCCCGGGGTTCTCGGCCGAGAGACCCAGTACTTC
TRBV18	-	TRBJ1-4	-	CASSYRDATNEKLFF	TGTGCCAGCTCATACAGGGATGCAACTAATGAAAAACTGTTTTTT
TRBV9	-	TRBJ1-1	few	CASSTGQRENTEAFF	TGTGCCAGCAGCACCGGCCAAAGGGAAAACACTGAAGCTTTCTTT
TRBV5-6	-	TRBJ1-5	few	CASSFSGYSNQPQHF	TGTGCCAGCAGCTTTTCAGGGTATAGCAATCAGCCCCAGCATTTT
TRBV29-1	-	TRBJ2-7	few	CSVEEGQGTVPYEQYF	TGCAGCGTTGAAGAAGGGCAGGGGACCGTTCCCTACGAGCAGTACTTC
TRBV10-3	-	TRBJ2-5	few	CAISKDGQETQYF	TGTGCCATCAGTAAGGACGGACAAGAGACCCAGTACTTC
TRBV7-6	TRBD1	TRBJ2-1	-	CASSLSTGGHNEQFF	TGTGCCAGCAGCTTAAGTACAGGGGGGCACAATGAGCAGTTCTTC
TRBV6-2/TRBV6-3	TRBD2	TRBJ2-1	many	CASSYGVASGGALYNEQFF	TGTGCCAGCAGTTACGGGGTGGCTAGCGGGGGGGCCCTCTACAATGAGCAGTTCTTC
TRBV24-1	-	TRBJ2-5	few	CATSDFGGPQETQYF	TGTGCCACCAGTGATTTTGGGGGACCCCAAGAGACCCAGTACTTC
TRBV27	TRBD1	TRBJ1-2	-	CASSSRDRAIVGYTF	TGTGCCAGCAGTTCAAGGGACAGGGCAATCGTTGGCTACACCTTC
TRBV18	TRBD1	TRBJ2-2	-	CASSPDRERIGELFF	TGTGCCAGCTCACCGGACAGGGAACGGATCGGGGAGCTGTTTTTT
TRBV7-8	-	TRBJ2-5	-	CASSLGLAPSQETQYF	TGTGCCAGCAGCTTAGGCTTAGCGCCATCGCAAGAGACCCAGTACTTC
TRBV20-1	TRBD1	TRBJ1-4	few	CSVRTGYELFF	TGCAGTGTTCGGACAGGGTATGAGTTGTTTTTT
TRBV28	-	TRBJ1-1	-	CASKEQNTEAFF	TGTGCCAGCAAGGAACAGAACACTGAAGCTTTCTTT
TRBV6-1	-	TRBJ2-1	-	CASSEATFRQFF	TGTGCCAGCAGTGAAGCGACTTTCCGGCAGTTCTTC
TRBV20-1	TRBD1	TRBJ1-3	-	CSAPNRGDENTIYF	TGCAGTGCACCCAACAGGGGCGACGAAAACACCATATATTTT
TRBV7-9	TRBD1	TRBJ1-2	once	CASSYRDRGHGYTF	TGTGCCAGCAGCTACCGGGACAGGGGACATGGCTACACCTTC
TRBV20-1	-	TRBJ2-3	-	CSARVATSTDTQYF	TGCAGTGCTAGAGTGGCGACCAGCACAGATACGCAGTATTTT
TRBV12-3/TRBV12-4	-	TRBJ1-1	-	CASSLSPRRDEAFF	TGTGCCAGCAGTTTGTCCCCCAGGCGAGATGAAGCTTTCTTT
TRBV5-5	-	TRBJ2-5	many	CASSSATGLQETQYF	TGTGCCAGCAGCTCCGCGACGGGACTTCAAGAGACCCAGTACTTC